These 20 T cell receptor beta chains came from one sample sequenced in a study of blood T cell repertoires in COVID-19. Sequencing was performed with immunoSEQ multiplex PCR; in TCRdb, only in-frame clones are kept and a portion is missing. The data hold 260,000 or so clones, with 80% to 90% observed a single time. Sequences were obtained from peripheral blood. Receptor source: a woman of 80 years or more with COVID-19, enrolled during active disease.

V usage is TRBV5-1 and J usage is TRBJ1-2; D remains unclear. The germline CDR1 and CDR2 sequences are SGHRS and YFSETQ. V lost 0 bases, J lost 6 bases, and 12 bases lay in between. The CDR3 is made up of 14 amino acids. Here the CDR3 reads CASSLDAAANGYTF. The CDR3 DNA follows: TGCGCCAGCAGCTTGGATGCGGCGGCTAATGGCTACACCTTC.

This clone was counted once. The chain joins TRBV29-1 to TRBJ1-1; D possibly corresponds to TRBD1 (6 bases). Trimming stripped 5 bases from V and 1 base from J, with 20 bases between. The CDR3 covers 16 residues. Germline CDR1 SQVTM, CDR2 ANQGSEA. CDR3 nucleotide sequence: TGCAGCGTTATCACAGGGATCCTTACTACGAACACTGAAGCTTTCTTT. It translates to CSVITGILTTNTEAFF.

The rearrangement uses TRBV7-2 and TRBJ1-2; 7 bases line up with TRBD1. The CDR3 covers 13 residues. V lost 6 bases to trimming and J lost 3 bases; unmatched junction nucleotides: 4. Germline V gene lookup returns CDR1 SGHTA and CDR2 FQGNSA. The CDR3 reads CASRRDSHYGYTF. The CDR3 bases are TGTGCCAGCAGGAGGGACAGCCACTATGGCTACACCTTC.

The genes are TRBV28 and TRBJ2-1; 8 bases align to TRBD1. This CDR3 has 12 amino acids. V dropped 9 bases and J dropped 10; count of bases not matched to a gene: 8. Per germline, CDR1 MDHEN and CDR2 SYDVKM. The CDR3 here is CASGQGGTEQFF. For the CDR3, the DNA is TGTGCCAGTGGACAGGGTGGTACGGAGCAGTTCTTC. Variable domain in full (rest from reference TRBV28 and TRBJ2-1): DVKVTQSSRYLVKRTGEKVFLECVQDMDHENMFWYRQDPGLGLRLIYFSYDVKMKEKGDIPEGYSVSREKKERFSLILESASTNQTSMYLCASGQGGTEQFFGPGTRLTVL.

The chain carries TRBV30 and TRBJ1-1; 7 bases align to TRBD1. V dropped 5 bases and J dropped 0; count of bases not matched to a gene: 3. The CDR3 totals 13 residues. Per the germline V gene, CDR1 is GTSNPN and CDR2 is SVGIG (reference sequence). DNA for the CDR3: TGTGCCTGGGGCGGACAGGTGAACACTGAAGCTTTCTTT. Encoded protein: CAWGGQVNTEAFF. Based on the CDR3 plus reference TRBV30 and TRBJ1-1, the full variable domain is SQTIHQWPATLVQPVGSPLSLECTVEGTSNPNLYWYRQAAGRGLQLLFYSVGIGQISSEVPQNLSASRPQDRQFILSSKKLLLSDSGFYLCAWGGQVNTEAFFGQGTRLTVV.

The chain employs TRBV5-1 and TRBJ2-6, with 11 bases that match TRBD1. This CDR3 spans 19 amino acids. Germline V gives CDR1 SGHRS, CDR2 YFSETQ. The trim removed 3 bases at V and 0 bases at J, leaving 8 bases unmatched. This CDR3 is CASSSAPGQGGSGANVLTF. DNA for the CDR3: TGCGCCAGCAGCTCCGCCCCGGGACAGGGGGGCTCTGGGGCCAACGTCCTGACTTTC.

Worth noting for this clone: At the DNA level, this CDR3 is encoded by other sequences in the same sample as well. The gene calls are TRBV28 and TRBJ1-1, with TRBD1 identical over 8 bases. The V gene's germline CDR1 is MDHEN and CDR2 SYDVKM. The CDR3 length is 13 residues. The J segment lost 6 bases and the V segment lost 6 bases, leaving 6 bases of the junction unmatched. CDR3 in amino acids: CASSLRGRAEAFF. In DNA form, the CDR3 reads TGTGCCAGCAGCCTCAGGGGGCGGGCTGAAGCTTTCTTT.

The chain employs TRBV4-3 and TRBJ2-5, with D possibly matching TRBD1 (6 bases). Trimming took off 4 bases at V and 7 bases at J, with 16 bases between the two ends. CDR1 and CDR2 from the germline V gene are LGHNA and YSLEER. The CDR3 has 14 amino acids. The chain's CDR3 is CASSPRQDGGTQYF. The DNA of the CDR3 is TGCGCCAGCAGCCCCCGACAGGATGGGGGGACCCAGTACTTC.

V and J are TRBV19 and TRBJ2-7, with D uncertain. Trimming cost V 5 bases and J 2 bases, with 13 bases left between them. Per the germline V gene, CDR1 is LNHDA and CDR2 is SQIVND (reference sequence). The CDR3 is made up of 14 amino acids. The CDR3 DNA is TGTGCCAGTAGTCTCAAACCAGGAACCTACGAGCAGTACTTC. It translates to CASSLKPGTYEQYF.

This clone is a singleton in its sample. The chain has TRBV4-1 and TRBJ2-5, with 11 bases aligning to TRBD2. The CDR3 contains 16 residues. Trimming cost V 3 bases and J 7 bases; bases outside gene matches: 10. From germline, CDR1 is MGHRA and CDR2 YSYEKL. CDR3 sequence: CASSQGRLAGGGTQYF. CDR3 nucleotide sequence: TGCGCCAGCAGCCAGGGTCGGCTAGCGGGGGGAGGGACCCAGTACTTC.

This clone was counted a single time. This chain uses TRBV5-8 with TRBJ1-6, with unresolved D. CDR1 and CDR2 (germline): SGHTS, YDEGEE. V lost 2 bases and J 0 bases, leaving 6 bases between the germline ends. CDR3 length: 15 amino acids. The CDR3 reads CASSFVSSYNSPLHF. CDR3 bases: TGTGCCAGCAGCTTTGTTAGCTCCTATAATTCACCCCTCCACTTT.

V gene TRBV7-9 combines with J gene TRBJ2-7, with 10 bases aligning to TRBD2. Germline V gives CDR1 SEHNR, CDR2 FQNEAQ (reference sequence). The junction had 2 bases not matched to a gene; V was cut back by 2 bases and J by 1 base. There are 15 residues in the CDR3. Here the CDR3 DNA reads TGTGCCAGCAGCTTAACTAGCGGGGCTTCCTACGAGCAGTACTTC. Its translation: CASSLTSGASYEQYF.

The CDR3 DNA is TGTGCCAGCAGCTTAGCGTCGACTAGCGGGGCCCGGGGCGAGCAGTACTTC. This sequence encodes CASSLASTSGARGEQYF. The V call is TRBV11-1, the J call TRBJ2-7; 11 bases agree with TRBD2. The CDR3 has 17 residues. Germline assignment: CDR1 SGHAT and CDR2 FQDESV (reference sequence). Trimming cost V 0 bases and J 6 bases; bases outside gene matches: 10.

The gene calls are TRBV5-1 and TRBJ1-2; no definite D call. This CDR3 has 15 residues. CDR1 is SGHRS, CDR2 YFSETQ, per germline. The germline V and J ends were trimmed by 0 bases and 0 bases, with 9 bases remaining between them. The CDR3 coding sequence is TGCGCCAGCAGCTTGGACAGTCTCTCTAACTATGGCTACACCTTC. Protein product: CASSLDSLSNYGYTF.

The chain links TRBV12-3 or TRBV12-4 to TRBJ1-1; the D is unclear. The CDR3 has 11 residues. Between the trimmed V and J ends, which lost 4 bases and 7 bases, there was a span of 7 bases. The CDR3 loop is CASSSVFEAFF. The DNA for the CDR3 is TGTGCCAGCAGTTCGGTCTTTGAAGCTTTCTTT.

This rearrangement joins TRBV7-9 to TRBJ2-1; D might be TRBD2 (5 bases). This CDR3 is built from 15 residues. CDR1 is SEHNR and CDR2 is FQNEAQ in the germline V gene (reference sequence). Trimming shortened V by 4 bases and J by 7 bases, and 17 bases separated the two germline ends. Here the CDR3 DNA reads TGTGCCAGCAGCTCCTACCGGAGGCAGGAAAATGAGCAGTTCTTC. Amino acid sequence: CASSSYRRQENEQFF.

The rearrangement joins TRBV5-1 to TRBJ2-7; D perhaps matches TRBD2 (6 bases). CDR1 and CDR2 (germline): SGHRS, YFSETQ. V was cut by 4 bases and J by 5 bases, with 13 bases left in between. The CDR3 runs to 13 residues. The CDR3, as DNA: TGCGCCAGCAGCCTTACTAGCTCGCACGAGCAGTACTTC. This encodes CASSLTSSHEQYF.

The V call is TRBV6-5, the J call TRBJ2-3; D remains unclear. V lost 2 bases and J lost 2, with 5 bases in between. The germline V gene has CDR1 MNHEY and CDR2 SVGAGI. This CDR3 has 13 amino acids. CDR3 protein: CASSYTHTDTQYF. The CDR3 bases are TGTGCCAGCAGTTACACTCACACAGATACGCAGTATTTT.

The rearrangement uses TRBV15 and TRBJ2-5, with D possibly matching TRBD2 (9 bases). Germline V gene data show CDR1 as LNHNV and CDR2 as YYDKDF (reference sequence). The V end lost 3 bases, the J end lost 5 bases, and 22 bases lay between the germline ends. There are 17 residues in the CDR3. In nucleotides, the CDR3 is TGTGCCACCAGCAGGCCCAGGGGGCTAGCGGGAAGGGAGACCCAGTACTTC. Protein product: CATSRPRGLAGRETQYF.

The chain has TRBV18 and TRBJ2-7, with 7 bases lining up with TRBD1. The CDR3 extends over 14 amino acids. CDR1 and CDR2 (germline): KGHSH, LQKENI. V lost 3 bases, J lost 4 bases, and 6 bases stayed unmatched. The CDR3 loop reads CASSPGTVEYEQYF. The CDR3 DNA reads TGTGCCAGCTCACCCGGGACAGTCGAATACGAGCAGTACTTC.